These T cell receptor beta chains were read from a single sample in a study of cytomegalovirus exposure and HLA in healthy donors. Using immunoSEQ multiplex PCR, the repertoire was profiled, and TCRdb retains in-frame clones only, with some absent. The data hold around 110,000 clones, with around 72% observed a single time. Sequencing used PBMCs. The source of these receptors is a middle-aged woman in good health and CMV-seropositive. CDR3s include the opening cysteine and the closing phenylalanine or tryptophan. The D gene is left open where the match is weak. The size entry is marked missing in some rows and otherwise reads once, few, many or a size class.

>TRBV25-1|NA|NA|TRBJ2-7
TGTGCCAGCAGTGGGCAGTTCTACGAGCAGTACTTC
CASSGQFYEQYF
>TRBV5-1|NA|NA|TRBJ2-3
TGCGCCAGCAATGGCGGGGCCGACACAGATACGCAGTATTTT
CASNGGADTDTQYF
>TRBV27|once|TRBD1|TRBJ1-4
TGTGCCAGCAGTAACCCAGGACAGGGTAACGAAAAACTGTTTTTT
CASSNPGQGNEKLFF
>TRBV19|NA|TRBD1|TRBJ1-6
TGTGCCAGTAGTGGGACAGGGGTAGGGCCCCTCCACTTT
CASSGTGVGPLHF
>TRBV2|NA|TRBD1|TRBJ1-1
TGTGCCAGCAGTGAAAGGGGGCCGGGACCTGAAGCTTTCTTT
CASSERGPGPEAFF
>TRBV12-5|NA|NA|TRBJ1-1
TGTGCTAGTGGTTTGGTAGACAGTGAAGCTTTCTTT
CASGLVDSEAFF
>TRBV9|NA|NA|TRBJ1-2
TGTGCCAGCAGCGTAGGCCCTGACAGTACTAACTATGGCTACACCTTC
CASSVGPDSTNYGYTF
>TRBV19|NA|TRBD1|TRBJ2-7
TGTGCCAGTAGACTGGACAGGGGTTTCGAGCAGTACTTC
CASRLDRGFEQYF
>TRBV10-3|NA|NA|TRBJ1-1
TGTGCCATCAGCAACGGGAGGGGCACTGAAGCTTTCTTT
CAISNGRGTEAFF
>TRBV5-1|NA|NA|TRBJ2-6
TGCGCCAGCAGCTTGCAATCCGGGGCCAACGTCCTGACTTTC
CASSLQSGANVLTF
>TRBV4-2|NA|TRBD1|TRBJ1-2
TGTGCCAGCAGCCCGACCGACAGGGGAAACTATGGCTACACCTTC
CASSPTDRGNYGYTF
>TRBV2|few|TRBD2|TRBJ2-3
TGTGCCAGCAAGACTTTAGCGGGGGGGAGGGGAGATACGCAGTATTTT
CASKTLAGGRGDTQYF
>TRBV2|once|NA|TRBJ1-2
TGTGCCAGCAGTGAGGGCAGAAACTATGGCTACACCTTC
CASSEGRNYGYTF
>TRBV18|NA|NA|TRBJ2-7
TGTGCCAGCTCAAAGGGGATGAACCCCTACGAGCAGTACTTC
CASSKGMNPYEQYF
>TRBV30|NA|NA|TRBJ1-2
TGTGCCTGGAGTGTAGTCGACACCGTTGGCTACACCTTC
CAWSVVDTVGYTF
>TRBV9|NA|TRBD1|TRBJ2-5
TGTGCCAGCAGTAACAGGGGCGCTGAGACCCAGTACTTC
CASSNRGAETQYF
>TRBV19|few|NA|TRBJ1-2
TGTGCCAGTAGCCTCCCTGCCCCAAGAGGGGGGGATGGCTACACCTTC
CASSLPAPRGGDGYTF
>TRBV18|few|NA|TRBJ2-2
TGTGCCAGCTCACCGTTGACTAGGGATGGAGGAGGGGAGCTGTTTTTT
CASSPLTRDGGGELFF
>TRBV5-1|NA|TRBD1|TRBJ1-1
TGCGCCAGCAGCTCCGGCTGGACAGGGAAAGTGAACACTGAAGCTTTCTTT
CASSSGWTGKVNTEAFF
>TRBV15|NA|NA|TRBJ2-7
TGTGCCACCAGCAGAGAGGGGGAGGCCCACGAGCAGTACTTC
CATSREGEAHEQYF
>TRBV5-4|NA|NA|TRBJ1-6
TGTGCCAGCGCTGACAGATATAATTCACCCCTCCACTTT
CASADRYNSPLHF
>TRBV6-6|NA|NA|TRBJ1-1
TGTGCCAGCAGTTATAGGGGGGGCGGTAGAGACACTGAAGCTTTCTTT
CASSYRGGGRDTEAFF
>TRBV30|NA|NA|TRBJ1-3
TGTGCCTGGAGTCTGTTCTCTGGAAACACCATATATTTT
CAWSLFSGNTIYF
>TRBV7-3|NA|TRBD1|TRBJ1-2
TGTGCCAGCAGTCAAACCGGGACAGGGGGAGGCTACACCTTC
CASSQTGTGGGYTF
>TRBV19|NA|NA|TRBJ1-5
TGTGCCAGTAGTTTACAGGGCGCCGCTCAGCCCCAGCATTTT
CASSLQGAAQPQHF
>TRBV2|NA|TRBD1|TRBJ1-6
TGTGCCAGCAGGCTGCAGGGACAGGGGAATTCACCCCTCCACTTT
CASRLQGQGNSPLHF
>TRBV4-1|NA|NA|TRBJ1-4
TGCGCCAGCAGCCTCACTGTGGATGAAAAACTGTTTTTT
CASSLTVDEKLFF
>TRBV10-3|NA|NA|TRBJ1-3
TGTGCCATCAGTGATAAGGGGTTCGCTGGAAACACCATATATTTT
CAISDKGFAGNTIYF
>TRBV5-6|NA|TRBD2|TRBJ2-5
TGTGCCAGCAGCACCCCTTTGAGCGGGGGGGCAGAGACCCAGTACTTC
CASSTPLSGGAETQYF
>TRBV6-1|NA|NA|TRBJ1-4
TGTGCCAGCAGGGGGGCCCATAATGAAAAACTGTTTTTT
CASRGAHNEKLFF
>TRBV27|NA|NA|TRBJ2-7
TGTGCCAGCAGTTCCACTTACAGCTCCTACGAGCAGTACTTC
CASSSTYSSYEQYF
>TRBV18|NA|TRBD2|TRBJ2-4
TGTGCCAGCTCAAACTTAGCGGGGGAGGATCAGTACTTC
CASSNLAGEDQYF